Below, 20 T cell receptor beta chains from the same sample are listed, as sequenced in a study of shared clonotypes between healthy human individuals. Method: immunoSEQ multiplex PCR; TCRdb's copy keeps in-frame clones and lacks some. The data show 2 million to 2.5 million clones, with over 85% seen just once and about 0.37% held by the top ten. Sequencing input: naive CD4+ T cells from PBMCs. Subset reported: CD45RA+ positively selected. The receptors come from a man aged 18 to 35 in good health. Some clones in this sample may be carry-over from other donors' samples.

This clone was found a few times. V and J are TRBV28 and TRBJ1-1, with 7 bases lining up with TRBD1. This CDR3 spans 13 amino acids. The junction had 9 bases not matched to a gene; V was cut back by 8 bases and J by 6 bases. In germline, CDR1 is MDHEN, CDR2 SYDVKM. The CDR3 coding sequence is TGTGCCAGCGACAGGGAAGGGATCCCTGAAGCTTTCTTT. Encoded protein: CASDREGIPEAFF.

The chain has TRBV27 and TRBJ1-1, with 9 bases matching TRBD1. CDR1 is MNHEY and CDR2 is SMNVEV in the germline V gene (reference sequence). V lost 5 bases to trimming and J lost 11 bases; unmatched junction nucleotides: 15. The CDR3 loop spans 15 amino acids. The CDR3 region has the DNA TGTGCCAGCAGTGCCCGGACAGGGGAGGGCCGGGGGGCTTTCTTT. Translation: CASSARTGEGRGAFF.

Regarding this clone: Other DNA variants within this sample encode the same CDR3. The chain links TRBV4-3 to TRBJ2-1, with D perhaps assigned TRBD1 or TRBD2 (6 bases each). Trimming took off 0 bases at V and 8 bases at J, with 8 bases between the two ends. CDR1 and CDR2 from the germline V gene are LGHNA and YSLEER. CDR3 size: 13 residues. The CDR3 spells CASSQDRGDEQFF. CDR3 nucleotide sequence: TGCGCCAGCAGCCAAGATAGGGGGGATGAGCAGTTCTTC.

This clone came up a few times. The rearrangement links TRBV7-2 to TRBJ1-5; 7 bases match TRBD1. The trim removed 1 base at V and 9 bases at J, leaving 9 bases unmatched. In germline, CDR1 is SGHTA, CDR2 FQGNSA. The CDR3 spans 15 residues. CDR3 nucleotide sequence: TGTGCCAGCAGCTTAGGACGGGACAGCCAAGGGCCCCAGCATTTT. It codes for CASSLGRDSQGPQHF.

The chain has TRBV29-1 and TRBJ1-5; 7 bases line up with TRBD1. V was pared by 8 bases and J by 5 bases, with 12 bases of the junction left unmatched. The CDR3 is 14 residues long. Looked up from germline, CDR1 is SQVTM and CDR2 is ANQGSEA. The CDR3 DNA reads TGCAGCCTGGGGCAGGGGGTTTCGGATCAGCCCCAGCATTTT. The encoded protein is CSLGQGVSDQPQHF. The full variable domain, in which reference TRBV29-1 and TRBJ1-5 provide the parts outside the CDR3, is SAVISQKPSRDICQRGTSLTIQCQVDSQVTMMFWYRQQPGQSLTLIATANQGSEATYESGFVIDKFPISRPNLTFSTLTVSNMSPEDSSIYLCSLGQGVSDQPQHFGDGTRLSIL.

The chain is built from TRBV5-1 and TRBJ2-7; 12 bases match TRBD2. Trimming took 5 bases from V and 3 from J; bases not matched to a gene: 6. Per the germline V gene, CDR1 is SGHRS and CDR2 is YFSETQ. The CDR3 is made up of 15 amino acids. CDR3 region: CASRPGTSGYYEQYF. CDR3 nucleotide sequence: TGCGCCAGCAGACCCGGGACTAGCGGGTACTACGAGCAGTACTTC.

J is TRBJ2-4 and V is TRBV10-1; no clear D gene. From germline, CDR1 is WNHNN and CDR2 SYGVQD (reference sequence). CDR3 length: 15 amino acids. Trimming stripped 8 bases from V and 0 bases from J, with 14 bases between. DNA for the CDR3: TGCGCCAGCCGAGACTCCTCGGGAGCCAAAAACATTCAGTACTTC. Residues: CASRDSSGAKNIQYF.

The CDR3 DNA reads as TGCGCCAGCAGCCAAGAATGGAAGGTCTCCTACGAGCAGTACTTC. As protein: CASSQEWKVSYEQYF. The chain carries TRBV4-1 and TRBJ2-7; D is undetermined. CDR3 length: 15 residues. Germline assignment: CDR1 MGHRA and CDR2 YSYEKL. Trimming pared 0 bases from V and 0 bases from J, leaving 9 bases between.

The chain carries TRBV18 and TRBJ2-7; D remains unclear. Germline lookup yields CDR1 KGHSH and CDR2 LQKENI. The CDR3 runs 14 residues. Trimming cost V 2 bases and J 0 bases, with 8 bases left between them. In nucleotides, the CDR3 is TGTGCCAGCTCACCAAGTAGGATCTCCTACGAGCAGTACTTC. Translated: CASSPSRISYEQYF.

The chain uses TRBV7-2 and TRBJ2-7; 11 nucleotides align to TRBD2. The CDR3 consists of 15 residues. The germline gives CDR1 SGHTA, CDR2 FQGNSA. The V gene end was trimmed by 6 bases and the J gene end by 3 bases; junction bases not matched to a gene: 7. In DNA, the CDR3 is TGTGCCAGCAGTCCCCTAGCGGGAGGTGACTACGAGCAGTACTTC. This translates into CASSPLAGGDYEQYF. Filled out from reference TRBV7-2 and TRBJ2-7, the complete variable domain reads GAGVSQSPSNKVTEKGKDVELRCDPISGHTALYWYRQSLGQGLEFLIYFQGNSAPDKSGLPSDRFSAERTGGSVSTLTIQRTQQEDSAVYLCASSPLAGGDYEQYFGPGTRLTVT.

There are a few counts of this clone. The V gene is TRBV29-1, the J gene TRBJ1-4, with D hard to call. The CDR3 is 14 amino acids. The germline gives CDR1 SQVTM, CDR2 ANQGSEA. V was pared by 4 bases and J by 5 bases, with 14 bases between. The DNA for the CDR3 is TGCAGCGTTGGGCCGCGGCTCAAGAATGAAAAACTGTTTTTT. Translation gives CSVGPRLKNEKLFF.

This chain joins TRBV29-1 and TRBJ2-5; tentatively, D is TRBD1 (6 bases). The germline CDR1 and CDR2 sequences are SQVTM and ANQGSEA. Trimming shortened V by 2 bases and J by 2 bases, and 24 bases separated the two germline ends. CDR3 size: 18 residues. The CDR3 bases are TGCAGCGTTGAAAGCTGGGGGCAGGCCCTCCCCCAACAAGAGACCCAGTACTTC. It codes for CSVESWGQALPQQETQYF.

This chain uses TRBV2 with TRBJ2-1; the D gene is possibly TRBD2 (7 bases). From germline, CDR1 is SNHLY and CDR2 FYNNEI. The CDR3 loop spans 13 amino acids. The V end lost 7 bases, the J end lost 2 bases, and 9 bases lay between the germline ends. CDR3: CASKGGAYNEQFF. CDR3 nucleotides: TGTGCCAGCAAGGGGGGGGCCTACAATGAGCAGTTCTTC.

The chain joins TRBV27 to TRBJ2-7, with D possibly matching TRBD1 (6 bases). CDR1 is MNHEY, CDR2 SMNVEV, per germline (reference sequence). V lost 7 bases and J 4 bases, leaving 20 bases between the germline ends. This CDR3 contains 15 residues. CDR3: CASTPSGTLPYEQYF. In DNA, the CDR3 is TGTGCCAGCACCCCGTCAGGGACACTTCCTTACGAGCAGTACTTC.

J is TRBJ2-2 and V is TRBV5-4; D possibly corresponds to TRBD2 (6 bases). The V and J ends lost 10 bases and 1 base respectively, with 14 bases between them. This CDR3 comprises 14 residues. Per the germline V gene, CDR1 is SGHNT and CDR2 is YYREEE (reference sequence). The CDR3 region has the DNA TGTGCCGGAGGCCAGGGAGGGAACACCGGGGAGCTGTTTTTT. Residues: CAGGQGGNTGELFF.

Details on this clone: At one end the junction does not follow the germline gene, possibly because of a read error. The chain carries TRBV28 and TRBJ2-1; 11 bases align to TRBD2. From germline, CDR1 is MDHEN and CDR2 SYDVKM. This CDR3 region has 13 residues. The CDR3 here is CASSRTSGRTLLF. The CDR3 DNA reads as TGTGCCAGCAGTCGCACTAGCGGGAGAACACTCCTCTTC.

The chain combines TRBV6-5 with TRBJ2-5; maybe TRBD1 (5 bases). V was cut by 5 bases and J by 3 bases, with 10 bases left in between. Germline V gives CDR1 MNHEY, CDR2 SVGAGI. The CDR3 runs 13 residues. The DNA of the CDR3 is TGTGCCAGCAGTGGCGGCAGGGAAGAGACCCAGTACTTC. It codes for CASSGGREETQYF.

CDR3 protein: CASSLPGTETQYF. DNA for the CDR3: TGTGCCAGCAGTTTACCCGGAACAGAGACCCAGTACTTC. The rearrangement uses TRBV28 and TRBJ2-5; the D is unclear. Germline assignment: CDR1 MDHEN and CDR2 SYDVKM. The germline V and J ends were trimmed by 2 bases and 4 bases, with 8 bases remaining between them. CDR3 length equals 13 residues.

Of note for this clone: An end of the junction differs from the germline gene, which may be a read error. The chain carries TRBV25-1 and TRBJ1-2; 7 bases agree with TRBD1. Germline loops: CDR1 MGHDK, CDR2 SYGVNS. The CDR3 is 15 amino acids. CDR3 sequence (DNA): TGTGCCGGCAGTGCCCGGATGACAGGGTACGGAGGCTACACCTTC. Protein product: CAGSARMTGYGGYTF.

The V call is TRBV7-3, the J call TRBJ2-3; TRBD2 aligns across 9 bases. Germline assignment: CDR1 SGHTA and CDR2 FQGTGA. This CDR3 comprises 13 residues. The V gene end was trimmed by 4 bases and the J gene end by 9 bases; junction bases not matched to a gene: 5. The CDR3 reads CASSSPTSGTQYF. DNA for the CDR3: TGTGCCAGCAGCTCCCCGACTAGCGGAACGCAGTATTTT.